The 26 T cell receptor beta chains below all came from one sample that was sequenced in a study of T cell responses to AZD1222 COVID-19 vaccine (dated by TCRdb to the early 2020s). The library relied on the immunoSEQ multiplex PCR assay. TCRdb retrieved this table from immuneACCESS and kept in-frame rearrangements only. Not all clones are present; in checked studies, unresolved V genes account for under half, and no reason is known for the remainder. Within this sample are some 100,000 clones, with 70% to 90% of them counted one time only. Together, the top ten hold around 15% of the sample. The label giving this sample's time point can be read as: baseline before first vaccination. The sequences come from peripheral blood, collected on day 0 of AZD1222 vaccination. Source of these receptors: an adult in good health.

The chain joins TRBV5-4 to TRBJ2-7, with TRBD2 identical over 13 bases. CDR3 size: 18 residues. After removal of 4 bases from V and 2 bases from J, the junction contained 12 bases not matched to a gene. Germline V gene sequence: CDR1 SGHNT, CDR2 YYREEE (reference sequence). CDR3 in amino acids: CASSLRTSGGQSTYEQYF. CDR3 DNA: TGTGCCAGCAGCCTTAGGACTAGCGGGGGCCAAAGTACCTACGAGCAGTACTTC. The full variable domain, with the rest looked up from reference TRBV5-4 and TRBJ2-7, is ETGVTQSPTHLIKTRGQQVTLRCSSQSGHNTVSWYQQALGQGPQFIFQYYREEENGRGNFPPRFSGLQFPNYSSELNVNALELDDSALYLCASSLRTSGGQSTYEQYFGPGTRLTVT.

This rearrangement joins TRBV12-3 or TRBV12-4 to TRBJ2-3; D is unclear. CDR3 size: 11 residues. The V end lost 3 bases, the J end lost 8 bases, and 6 bases lay between the germline ends. This CDR3 reads CASSFRGTQYF. CDR3 DNA sequence: TGTGCCAGCAGTTTCCGAGGTACGCAGTATTTT.

The rearrangement joins TRBV14 to TRBJ1-3, with D possibly matching TRBD1 (6 bases). Germline values: CDR1 SGHDN, CDR2 FVKESK. The CDR3 is 16 residues long. Between the trimmed V and J ends, which lost 7 bases and 3 bases, there was a span of 19 bases. CDR3 bases: TGTGCCAGCACTGCGACAGGTTCCTTGGTTGGAAACACCATATATTTT. Its translation is CASTATGSLVGNTIYF.

V and J are TRBV7-6 and TRBJ2-1; tentative D call: TRBD2 (7 bases). Trimming removed 6 bases at V and 0 bases at J, with 18 bases between. Per the germline V gene, CDR1 is SGHVS and CDR2 is FNYEAQ. CDR3 length: 17 residues. CDR3 DNA: TGTGCCAGCAGTTCATCGGGGGGCTCAAGCTCCTACAATGAGCAGTTCTTC. Translating it yields CASSSSGGSSSYNEQFF.

The chain is built from TRBV5-6 and TRBJ1-1; TRBD1 matches 7 bases. CDR1 is SGHDT, CDR2 YYEEEE, per germline. V gave up 4 bases and J gave up 3 bases; unmatched junction bases: 15. CDR3 length: 17 residues. The CDR3 nucleotides read TGTGCCAGCAGCCCCCAGGCAGGGGGTGGTTGGGACACTGAAGCTTTCTTT. Its protein is CASSPQAGGGWDTEAFF. Drawing the rest from reference TRBV5-6 and TRBJ1-1, the complete variable domain is DAGVTQSPTHLIKTRGQQVTLRCSPKSGHDTVSWYQQALGQGPQFIFQYYEEEERQRGNFPDRFSGHQFPNYSSELNVNALLLGDSALYLCASSPQAGGGWDTEAFFGQGTRLTVV.

The V gene is TRBV7-3, the J gene TRBJ1-1; unclear D gene. The CDR3 has 15 amino acids. CDR1 SGHTA and CDR2 FQGTGA come from the germline V gene. V lost 2 bases and J lost 5, with 15 bases in between. The CDR3 loop reads CASSLLEGLRTEAFF. DNA of the CDR3: TGTGCCAGCAGCTTATTGGAGGGCCTTAGGACTGAAGCTTTCTTT.

The sample holds a few counts of this clone. The J gene is TRBJ2-2, the V gene TRBV7-3, with D unclear. Germline values: CDR1 SGHTA, CDR2 FQGTGA. V lost 1 base and J 4 bases, leaving 10 bases between the germline ends. The CDR3 totals 15 residues. The CDR3 loop is CASSLRLLGTGELFF. The CDR3 DNA is TGTGCCAGCAGCTTAAGGCTACTCGGCACCGGGGAGCTGTTTTTT.

The chain carries TRBV2 and TRBJ2-7, with no clear D. The germline V and J ends were trimmed by 7 bases and 0 bases, with 13 bases remaining between them. The CDR3 totals 14 residues. CDR1 SNHLY and CDR2 FYNNEI come from the germline V gene. The CDR3 loop is CASKVTASSYEQYF. CDR3 nucleotide sequence: TGTGCCAGCAAGGTAACGGCGAGCTCCTACGAGCAGTACTTC.

This clone is classed as medium-sized (0.01 to 0.1%). The V call is TRBV20-1, the J call TRBJ2-3; TRBD2 aligns across 7 bases. This CDR3 comprises 17 residues. Germline V gives CDR1 DFQATT, CDR2 SNEGSKA (reference sequence). V lost 3 bases and J lost 0; bases outside the gene matches: 12. The CDR3 bases are TGCAGTGCTAGTCAGGTGGCTAGCGGTACTAGCACAGATACGCAGTATTTT. The encoded protein is CSASQVASGTSTDTQYF.

This chain links TRBV5-1 with TRBJ2-3; D unresolved. The V and J ends lost 0 bases and 5 bases respectively, with 4 bases between them. Germline V gives CDR1 SGHRS, CDR2 YFSETQ. The CDR3 sequence is 12 residues long. The CDR3 sequence: CASSLVGDTQYF. DNA of the CDR3: TGCGCCAGCAGCTTGGTTGGAGATACGCAGTATTTT.

The chain couples TRBV2 to TRBJ2-5; TRBD1 matches 7 bases. The CDR3 has 14 residues. With V trimmed by 5 bases and J by 5 bases, 8 bases remained unmatched. CDR1 and CDR2 from the germline V gene are SNHLY and FYNNEI. The CDR3 sequence: CASSTQGPPETQYF. CDR3 nucleotide sequence: TGTGCCAGCAGTACACAGGGGCCTCCGGAGACCCAGTACTTC. The entire variable domain, with the rest obtained from reference TRBV2 and TRBJ2-5, is as follows: EPEVTQTPSHQVTQMGQEVILRCVPISNHLYFYWYRQILGQKVEFLVSFYNNEISEKSEIFDDQFSVERPDGSNFTLKIRSTKLEDSAMYFCASSTQGPPETQYFGPGTRLLVL.

V and J are TRBV5-4 and TRBJ2-7; TRBD2 matches at 7 bases. This CDR3 region has 15 residues. CDR1 and CDR2 from the germline V gene are SGHNT and YYREEE (reference sequence). Trimming took 2 bases from V and 6 from J; bases not matched to a gene: 11. CDR3 sequence reads: CASSFREGLVSEQYF. The DNA of the CDR3 is TGTGCCAGCAGCTTCAGGGAGGGACTGGTGAGCGAGCAGTACTTC.

This clone has only a few counts. V is TRBV11-3 and J is TRBJ2-5; the D gene is possibly TRBD1 (7 bases). V was clipped by 0 bases and J by 1 base, with 15 bases between them. Germline CDR1 and CDR2: SGHNT and YENEEA. The CDR3 covers 17 residues. The CDR3 loop is CASSLDSAGGFQETQYF. The CDR3 nucleotides read TGTGCCAGCAGCTTAGACTCGGCAGGGGGGTTCCAAGAGACCCAGTACTTC. The full variable domain, rest sourced from reference TRBV11-3 and TRBJ2-5, is EAGVVQSPRYKIIEKKQPVAFWCNPISGHNTLYWYLQNLGQGPELLIRYENEEAVDDSQLPKDRFSAERLKGVDSTLKIQPAELGDSAVYLCASSLDSAGGFQETQYFGPGTRLLVL.

V usage is TRBV5-1 and J usage is TRBJ1-3; no definite D call. V lost 0 bases to trimming and J lost 4 bases, with 11 bases between them. The CDR3 loop spans 15 amino acids. Germline CDR1 and CDR2: SGHRS and YFSETQ. The CDR3 sequence: CASSLGAGIGNTIYF. CDR3 DNA sequence: TGCGCCAGCAGCTTGGGTGCTGGGATCGGAAACACCATATATTTT.

The rearrangement uses TRBV5-6 and TRBJ2-4; D remains unclear. The V and J ends lost 2 bases and 0 bases respectively, with 9 bases between them. The CDR3 loop spans 15 amino acids. Per germline, CDR1 SGHDT and CDR2 YYEEEE. For the CDR3, the DNA is TGTGCCAGCAGCTTTAAACCACTAGCCAAAAACATTCAGTACTTC. Translated: CASSFKPLAKNIQYF.

The J gene is TRBJ1-2, the V gene TRBV4-1; no definite D call. The CDR3 is 13 amino acids. Germline V gene sequence: CDR1 MGHRA, CDR2 YSYEKL. V was cut by 1 base and J by 6 bases, with 9 bases left in between. CDR3 amino acids: CASSQARMNGYTF. The CDR3 nucleotides are TGCGCCAGCAGCCAAGCGAGGATGAATGGCTACACCTTC.

The V and J genes are TRBV27 and TRBJ1-5; possible D gene TRBD1, 6 bases. Germline V lookup: CDR1 MNHEY, CDR2 SMNVEV (reference sequence). V was clipped by 6 bases and J by 6 bases, with 21 bases between them. The CDR3 contains 16 residues. As DNA, the CDR3 is TGTGCCAGCAGATCCTCGGGGGGCTCTATCGGTCAGCCCCAGCATTTT. It translates to CASRSSGGSIGQPQHF.

The chain couples TRBV24-1 to TRBJ1-2; perhaps TRBD1 as D (5 bases). The length of the CDR3 is 15 residues. Germline values: CDR1 KGHDR, CDR2 SFDVKD. The ends were cut back, 3 bases at V and 0 bases at J, with 10 bases in the middle. For the CDR3, the DNA is TGTGCCACCAGTGATCTCACAGGTACTAACTATGGCTACACCTTC. Its protein is CATSDLTGTNYGYTF.

The chain recombines TRBV5-5 with TRBJ1-3; D perhaps matches TRBD1 (6 bases). The CDR3 spans 15 residues. The germline CDR1 and CDR2 sequences are SGHKS and YYEKEE (reference sequence). V lost 3 bases to trimming and J lost 2 bases, with 12 bases between them. This chain's CDR3 is CASSSGAGAGNTIYF. For the CDR3, the DNA is TGTGCCAGCAGCTCAGGGGCAGGGGCTGGAAACACCATATATTTT.

V and J are TRBV6-5 and TRBJ2-5, with D perhaps TRBD1 or TRBD2 (6 bases each). The ends were cut back, 5 bases at V and 5 bases at J, with 12 bases in the middle. The CDR3 totals 13 residues. Germline V lookup: CDR1 MNHEY, CDR2 SVGAGI. The DNA of the CDR3 is TGTGCCAGCAGTCCTGGGGGGCGGGAGACCCAGTACTTC. Encoded protein: CASSPGGRETQYF.

This chain joins TRBV5-1 and TRBJ2-7, with TRBD1 matching 10 bases. V lost 4 bases to trimming and J lost 2 bases; unmatched junction nucleotides: 15. The CDR3 consists of 18 residues. Per the germline V gene, CDR1 is SGHRS and CDR2 is YFSETQ. In DNA, the CDR3 is TGCGCCAGCAGCGGCCCCACCGGACAGGGGGTAAAAACCTACGAGCAGTACTTC. Its translation is CASSGPTGQGVKTYEQYF.

The chain links TRBV2 to TRBJ1-4, with no clear D. The V gene's germline CDR1 is SNHLY and CDR2 FYNNEI. The CDR3 consists of 15 residues. V lost 2 bases to trimming and J lost 0 bases, with 7 bases between them. DNA for the CDR3: TGTGCCAGCAGTGAACGTGGGACAACTAATGAAAAACTGTTTTTT. It is translated as CASSERGTTNEKLFF.

The V gene is TRBV5-1, the J gene TRBJ1-2, with TRBD1 as a possible D gene (6 bases). The V and J ends lost 5 bases and 5 bases respectively, with 19 bases between them. Looked up from germline, CDR1 is SGHRS and CDR2 is YFSETQ. The length of the CDR3 is 15 residues. CDR3 amino acids: CASRQGQSLGYGYTF. The CDR3 DNA reads as TGCGCCAGCAGACAAGGACAGTCTCTAGGATATGGCTACACCTTC.

V and J are TRBV28 and TRBJ2-7; TRBD1 matches at 11 bases. The germline V gene has CDR1 MDHEN and CDR2 SYDVKM. V shed 5 bases, J shed 11 bases, and the junction held 14 bases outside the gene matches. The CDR3 totals 15 residues. CDR3 sequence reads: CASSPTGQGARVKYF. The CDR3 region has the DNA TGTGCCAGCAGTCCGACCGGACAGGGGGCGCGGGTAAAGTACTTC.

In nucleotides, the CDR3 is TGTGCCAGCAGGCCAACGGACGACAGCCCTGAAGCTTTCTTT. It codes for CASRPTDDSPEAFF. The rearrangement uses TRBV6-5 and TRBJ1-1, with a tentative D call TRBD1 (5 bases). V was cut by 6 bases and J by 6 bases, with 17 bases left in between. Germline V gene sequence: CDR1 MNHEY, CDR2 SVGAGI. This CDR3 is 14 amino acids long.

The V call is TRBV5-1, the J call TRBJ1-1; TRBD1 agrees at 8 bases. J lost 3 bases, V lost 4 bases, and 2 bases had no gene match. CDR1 SGHRS and CDR2 YFSETQ come from the germline V gene. This CDR3 contains 13 residues. The CDR3 spells CASSTQGDTEAFF. In DNA form, the CDR3 reads TGCGCCAGCAGCACACAGGGGGACACTGAAGCTTTCTTT.